This is a list of T cell receptor beta chains from one sample in a study of T cell changes during pregnancy in multiple sclerosis. Measured with immunoSEQ multiplex PCR; TCRdb has only the in-frame clones, and not every one. This table has around 71,000 clones, roughly 94% appearing once. The starting material was peripheral blood, obtained after pregnancy. All receptors derive from a female donor with multiple sclerosis, enrolled in a pregnancy study. CDR3s include the opening cysteine and the closing phenylalanine or tryptophan. Each record gives: clone size, V gene, D gene, J gene, CDR3 DNA, CDR3 protein. The D gene is left open where the match is weak. Clone size, where shown, is once, few, many, or a class for clones that have expanded.

>.|TRBV19|TRBD1|TRBJ2-7
TGTGCCAGTAGTATCCGGACAGGTCTATCCTACGAGCAGTACTTC
CASSIRTGLSYEQYF
>.|TRBV27|TRBD1|TRBJ1-2
TGTGCCAGCAGTTTTGGGACAGGGGGGGAATATGGCTACACCTTC
CASSFGTGGEYGYTF
>.|TRBV2|.|TRBJ2-3
TGTGCCAGCAGTGAACAGGCGGAGGCCACAGATACGCAGTATTTT
CASSEQAEATDTQYF
>.|TRBV6-6|TRBD2|TRBJ2-5
TGTGCCAGCAACTACCAAGCGGGAGGAAAAGAGACCCAGTACTTC
CASNYQAGGKETQYF
>.|TRBV5-5|TRBD1|TRBJ1-5
TGTGCCAGCAGCCTTCGTTTGGAAGACAGGGTCCAGCCCCAGCATTTT
CASSLRLEDRVQPQHF
>.|TRBV14|.|TRBJ2-7
TGTGCCAGCAGCCAAAACTTCTATCTCTCCTACGAGCAGTACTTC
CASSQNFYLSYEQYF
>.|TRBV7-9|TRBD1|TRBJ2-5
TGTGCCAGCAGCCGGGACAGTGTTTACCTGTACTTC
CASSRDSVYLYF
>.|TRBV30|.|TRBJ1-5
TGTGCCTGGAGTGTTTCGGGGAATCAGCCCCAGCATTTT
CAWSVSGNQPQHF
>.|TRBV6-5|TRBD1|TRBJ2-1
TGTGCCAGCACCAAGGGACAGGGGTCTTACAATGAGCAGTTCTTC
CASTKGQGSYNEQFF
>.|TRBV4-1|TRBD2|TRBJ2-1
TGCGCCAGCAGCCAAGCTTGGCGGGAGAGGTACAATGAGCAGTTCTTC
CASSQAWRERYNEQFF
>.|TRBV27|.|TRBJ2-7
TGTGCCAGCAGTTTATCGGGGACTCCCACCTACGAGCAGTACTTC
CASSLSGTPTYEQYF
>.|TRBV20-1|.|TRBJ2-4
TGCAGTGCTATAATCAATACAGGACCAATTTTC
CSAIINTGPIF
>.|TRBV29-1|.|TRBJ1-2
TGCAGCGTTGAAGATCTAGGTCCCTCGGGCTACACCTTC
CSVEDLGPSGYTF
>once|TRBV6-1|TRBD2|TRBJ2-3
TGTGCCAGCAGTGAATGGGTAGCGGGAGGCACAGATACGCAGTATTTT
CASSEWVAGGTDTQYF
>few|TRBV6-5|.|TRBJ1-1
TGTGCCAGCAGGGTACCGGGACAGAACACTGAAGCTTTCTTT
CASRVPGQNTEAFF
>.|TRBV12-5|.|TRBJ1-4
TGTGCTAGTGGGTCAATTCCAGGGGAAAAACTGTTTTTT
CASGSIPGEKLFF
>.|TRBV15|.|TRBJ2-7
TGTGCCACCAGCAGGGTAGGAGAACTTAACTCCTACGAGCAGTACTTC
CATSRVGELNSYEQYF
>once|TRBV5-4|.|TRBJ2-2
TGTGCCAGCAGCTTGGCGCGGCGTGGCAGAAACACCGGGGAGCTGTTTTTT
CASSLARRGRNTGELFF
>.|TRBV6-4|TRBD2|TRBJ2-3
TGTGCCAGCAGTGAGCTAGCGGGAGCAGATACGCAGTATTTT
CASSELAGADTQYF
>.|TRBV5-4|TRBD2|TRBJ2-1
TGTGCCAGCAGCTCCGGGACTAGCGGGAGGAATAGGGCCAATGAGCAGTTCTTC
CASSSGTSGRNRANEQFF